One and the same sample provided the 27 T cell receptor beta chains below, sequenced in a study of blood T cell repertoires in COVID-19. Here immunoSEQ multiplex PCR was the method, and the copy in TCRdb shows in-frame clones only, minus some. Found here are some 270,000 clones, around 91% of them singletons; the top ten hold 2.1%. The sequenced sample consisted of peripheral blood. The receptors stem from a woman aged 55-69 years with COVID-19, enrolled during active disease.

The CDR3 region has the DNA TGTGCCAGCAGCTGGGGACAGGGCATGACCTACGAGCAGTACTTC. Translation: CASSWGQGMTYEQYF. V usage is TRBV5-4 and J usage is TRBJ2-7; TRBD1 agrees at 9 bases. Germline CDR1 reads SGHNT; CDR2 reads YYREEE (reference sequence). CDR3 length equals 15 residues. J lost 2 bases, V lost 3 bases, and 6 bases had no gene match.

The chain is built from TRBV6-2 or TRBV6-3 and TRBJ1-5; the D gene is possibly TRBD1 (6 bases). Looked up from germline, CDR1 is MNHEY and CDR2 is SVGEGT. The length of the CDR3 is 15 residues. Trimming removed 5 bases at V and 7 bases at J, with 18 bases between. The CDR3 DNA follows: TGTGCCAGCAGTATTTTCAGGGGTAGGGAACAGCCCCAGCATTTT. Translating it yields CASSIFRGREQPQHF.

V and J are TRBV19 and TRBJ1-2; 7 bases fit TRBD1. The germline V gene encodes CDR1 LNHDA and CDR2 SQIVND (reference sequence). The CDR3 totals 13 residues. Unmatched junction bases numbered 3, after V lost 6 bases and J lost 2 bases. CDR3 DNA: TGTGCCAGTAGCCCGGACAGGAACTATGGCTACACCTTC. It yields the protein CASSPDRNYGYTF. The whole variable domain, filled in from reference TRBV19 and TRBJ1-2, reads DGGITQSPKYLFRKEGQNVTLSCEQNLNHDAMYWYRQDPGQGLRLIYYSQIVNDFQKGDIAEGYSVSREKKESFPLTVTSAQKNPTAFYLCASSPDRNYGYTFGSGTRLTVV.

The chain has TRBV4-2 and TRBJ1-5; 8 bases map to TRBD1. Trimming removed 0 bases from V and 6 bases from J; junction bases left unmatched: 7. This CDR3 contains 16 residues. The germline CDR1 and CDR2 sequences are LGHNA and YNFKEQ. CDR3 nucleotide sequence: TGTGCCAGCAGCCAAGAAGTATCAGGGGGCACTCAGCCCCAGCATTTT. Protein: CASSQEVSGGTQPQHF.

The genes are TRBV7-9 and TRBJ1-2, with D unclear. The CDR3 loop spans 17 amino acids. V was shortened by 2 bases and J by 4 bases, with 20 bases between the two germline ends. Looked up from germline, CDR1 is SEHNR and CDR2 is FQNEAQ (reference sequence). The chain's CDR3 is CASSLTTGARTFYGYTF. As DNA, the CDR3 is TGTGCCAGCAGCTTAACAACGGGAGCCCGAACATTCTATGGCTACACCTTC.

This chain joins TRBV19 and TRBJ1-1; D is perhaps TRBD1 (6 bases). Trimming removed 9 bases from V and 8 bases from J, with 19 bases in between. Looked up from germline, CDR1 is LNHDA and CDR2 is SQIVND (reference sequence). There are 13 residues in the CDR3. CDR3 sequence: CARALGGAGEAFF. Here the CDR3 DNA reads TGTGCCAGGGCCTTGGGGGGGGCAGGAGAAGCTTTCTTT.

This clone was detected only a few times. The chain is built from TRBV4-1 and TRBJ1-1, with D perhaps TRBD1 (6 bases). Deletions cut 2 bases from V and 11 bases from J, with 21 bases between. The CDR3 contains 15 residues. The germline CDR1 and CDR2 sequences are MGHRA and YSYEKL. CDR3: CASSQRAGAPVGAFF. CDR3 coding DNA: TGCGCCAGCAGCCAAAGGGCAGGGGCGCCCGTTGGTGCTTTCTTT.

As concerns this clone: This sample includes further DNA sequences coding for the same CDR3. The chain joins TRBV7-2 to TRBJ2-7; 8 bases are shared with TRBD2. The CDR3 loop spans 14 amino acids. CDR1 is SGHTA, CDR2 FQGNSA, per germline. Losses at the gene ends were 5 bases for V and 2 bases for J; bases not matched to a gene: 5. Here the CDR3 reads CASSPSGGPYEQYF. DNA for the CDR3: TGTGCCAGCAGCCCCAGCGGGGGCCCCTACGAGCAGTACTTC.

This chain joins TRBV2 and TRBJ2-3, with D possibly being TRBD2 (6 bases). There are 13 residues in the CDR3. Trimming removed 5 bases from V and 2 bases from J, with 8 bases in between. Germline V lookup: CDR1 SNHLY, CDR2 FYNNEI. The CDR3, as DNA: TGTGCCAGCAGTCGGGGGAACACAGATACGCAGTATTTT. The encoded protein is CASSRGNTDTQYF.

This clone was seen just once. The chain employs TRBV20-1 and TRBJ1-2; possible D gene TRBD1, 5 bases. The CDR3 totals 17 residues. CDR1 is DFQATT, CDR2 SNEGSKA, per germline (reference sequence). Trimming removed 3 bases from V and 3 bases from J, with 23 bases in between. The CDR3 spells CSASGLGQSRGHYGYTF. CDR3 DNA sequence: TGCAGTGCTAGTGGGCTTGGTCAGTCAAGGGGCCACTATGGCTACACCTTC.

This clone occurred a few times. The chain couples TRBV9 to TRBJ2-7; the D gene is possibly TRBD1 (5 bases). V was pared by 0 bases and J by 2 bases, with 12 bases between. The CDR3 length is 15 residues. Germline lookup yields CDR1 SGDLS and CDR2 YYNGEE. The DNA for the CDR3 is TGTGCCAGCAGCGTAGAGGCAGGGTCCACCTACGAGCAGTACTTC. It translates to CASSVEAGSTYEQYF.

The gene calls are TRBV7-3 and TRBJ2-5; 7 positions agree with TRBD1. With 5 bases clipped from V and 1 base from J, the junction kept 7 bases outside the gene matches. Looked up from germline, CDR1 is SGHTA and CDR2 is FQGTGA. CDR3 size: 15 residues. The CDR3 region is CASSRQGSSQETQYF. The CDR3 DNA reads TGTGCCAGCAGCCGACAGGGATCAAGCCAAGAGACCCAGTACTTC.

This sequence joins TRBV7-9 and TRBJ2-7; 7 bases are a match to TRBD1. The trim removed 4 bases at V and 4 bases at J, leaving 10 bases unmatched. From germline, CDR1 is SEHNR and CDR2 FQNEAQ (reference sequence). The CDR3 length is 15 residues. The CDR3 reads CASSSEKGGMYEQYF. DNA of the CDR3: TGTGCCAGCAGCTCGGAAAAAGGGGGCATGTACGAGCAGTACTTC.

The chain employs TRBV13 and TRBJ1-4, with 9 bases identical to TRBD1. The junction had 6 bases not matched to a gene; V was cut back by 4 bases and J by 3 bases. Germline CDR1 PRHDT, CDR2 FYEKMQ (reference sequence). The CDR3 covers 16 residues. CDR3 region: CASSSIGQGPNEKLFF. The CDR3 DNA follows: TGTGCCAGCAGCTCGATTGGACAGGGGCCTAATGAAAAACTGTTTTTT.

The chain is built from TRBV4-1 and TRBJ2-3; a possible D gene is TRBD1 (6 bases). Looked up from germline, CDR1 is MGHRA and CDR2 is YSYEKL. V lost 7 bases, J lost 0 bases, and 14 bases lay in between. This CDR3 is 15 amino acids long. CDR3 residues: CASKIGGRSTDTQYF. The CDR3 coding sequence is TGCGCCAGCAAGATAGGGGGTCGTAGCACAGATACGCAGTATTTT.

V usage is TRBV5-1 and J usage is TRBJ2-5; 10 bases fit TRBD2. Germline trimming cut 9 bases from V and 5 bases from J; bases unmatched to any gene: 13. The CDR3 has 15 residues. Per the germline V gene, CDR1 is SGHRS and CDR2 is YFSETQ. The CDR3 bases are TGCGCCACCGGCCTAGCGGGGGCCCAAGGGGAGACCCAGTACTTC. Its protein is CATGLAGAQGETQYF.

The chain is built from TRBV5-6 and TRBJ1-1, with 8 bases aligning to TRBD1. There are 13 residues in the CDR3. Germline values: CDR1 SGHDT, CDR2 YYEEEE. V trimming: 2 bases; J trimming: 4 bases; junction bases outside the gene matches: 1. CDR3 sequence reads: CASSLQGVTEAFF. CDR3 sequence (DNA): TGTGCCAGCAGCTTACAGGGGGTCACTGAAGCTTTCTTT.

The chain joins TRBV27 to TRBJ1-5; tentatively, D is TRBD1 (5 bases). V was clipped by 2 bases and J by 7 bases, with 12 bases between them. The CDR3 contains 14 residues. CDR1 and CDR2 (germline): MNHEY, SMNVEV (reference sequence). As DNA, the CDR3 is TGTGCCAGCAGTTTAGGGGGGGTCGGGCAGCCCCAGCATTTT. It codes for CASSLGGVGQPQHF.

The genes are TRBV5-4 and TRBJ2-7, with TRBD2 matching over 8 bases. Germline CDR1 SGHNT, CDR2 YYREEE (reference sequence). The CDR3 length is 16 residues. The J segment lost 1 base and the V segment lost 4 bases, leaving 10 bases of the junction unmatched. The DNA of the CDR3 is TGTGCCAGCAGCCCCCGAAGCGGGGGCCGGTCCTACGAGCAGTACTTC. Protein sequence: CASSPRSGGRSYEQYF.

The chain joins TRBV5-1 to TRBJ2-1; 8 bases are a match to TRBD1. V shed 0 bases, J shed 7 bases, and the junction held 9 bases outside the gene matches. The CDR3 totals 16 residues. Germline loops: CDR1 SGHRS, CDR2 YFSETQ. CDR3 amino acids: CASSLVFGGTGNEQFF. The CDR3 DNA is TGCGCCAGCAGCTTGGTTTTTGGGGGGACAGGTAATGAGCAGTTCTTC.

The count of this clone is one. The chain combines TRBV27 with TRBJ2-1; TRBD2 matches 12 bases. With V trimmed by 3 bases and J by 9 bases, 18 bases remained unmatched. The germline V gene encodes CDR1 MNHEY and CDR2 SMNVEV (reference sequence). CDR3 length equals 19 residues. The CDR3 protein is CASSLRLAGVTAGGGEQFF. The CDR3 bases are TGTGCCAGCAGTTTGAGACTAGCGGGGGTTACCGCTGGTGGGGGTGAGCAGTTCTTC.

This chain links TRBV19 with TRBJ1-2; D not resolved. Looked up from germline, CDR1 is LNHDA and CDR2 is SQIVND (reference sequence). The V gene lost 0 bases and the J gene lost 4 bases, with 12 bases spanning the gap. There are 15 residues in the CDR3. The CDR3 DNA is TGTGCCAGTAGTATAGAAAACGACGGAGTCTATGGCTACACCTTC. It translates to CASSIENDGVYGYTF.

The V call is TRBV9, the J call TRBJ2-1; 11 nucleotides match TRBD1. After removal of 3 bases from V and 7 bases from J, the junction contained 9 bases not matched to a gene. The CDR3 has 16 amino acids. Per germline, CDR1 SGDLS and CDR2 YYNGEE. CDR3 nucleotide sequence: TGTGCCAGCAGCGAAACCGGGACAGGGGGACGAAATGAGCAGTTCTTC. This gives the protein CASSETGTGGRNEQFF.

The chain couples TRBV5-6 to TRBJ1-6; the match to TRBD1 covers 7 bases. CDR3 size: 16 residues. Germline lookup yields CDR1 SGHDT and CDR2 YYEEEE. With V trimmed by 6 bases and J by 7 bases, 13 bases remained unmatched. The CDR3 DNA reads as TGTGCCAGCATCCTAGGGGGCCACAGAGGGAATTCACCCCTCCACTTT. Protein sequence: CASILGGHRGNSPLHF.

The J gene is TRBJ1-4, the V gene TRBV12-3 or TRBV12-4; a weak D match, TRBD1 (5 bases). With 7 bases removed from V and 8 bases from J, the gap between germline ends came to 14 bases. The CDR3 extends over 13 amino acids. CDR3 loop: CASNFAGREKLFF. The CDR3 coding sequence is TGTGCCAGCAATTTCGCAGGGCGGGAAAAACTGTTTTTT.

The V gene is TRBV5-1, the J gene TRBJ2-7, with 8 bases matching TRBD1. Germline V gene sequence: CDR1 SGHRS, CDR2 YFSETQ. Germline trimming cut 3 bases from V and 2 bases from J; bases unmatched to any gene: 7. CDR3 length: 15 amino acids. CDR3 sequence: CASSSKTGDTYEQYF. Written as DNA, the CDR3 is TGCGCCAGCAGCTCCAAGACAGGGGATACCTACGAGCAGTACTTC.

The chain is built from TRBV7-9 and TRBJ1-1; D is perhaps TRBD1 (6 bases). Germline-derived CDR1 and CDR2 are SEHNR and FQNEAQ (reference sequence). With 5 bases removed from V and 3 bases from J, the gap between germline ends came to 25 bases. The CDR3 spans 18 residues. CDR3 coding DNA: TGTGCCAGCAGCCCTCAAACCCTATTTGGGGGGGCGGACACTGAAGCTTTCTTT. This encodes CASSPQTLFGGADTEAFF.